Below, 32 T cell receptor beta chains from the same sample are listed, as sequenced in a study of PD-1 blockade in classical Hodgkin lymphoma. Patients all relapsed after autologous stem cell transplantation, and there was variation in brentuximab vedotin exposure. Sequencing used immunoSEQ multiplex PCR; TCRdb keeps in-frame clones, though not all of them. This table has about 84,000 clones, about nine tenths appearing once. This sample comprised peripheral blood mononuclear cells (PBMCs), obtained at baseline. The receptor set was obtained from a human donor with classical Hodgkin lymphoma.

The chain links TRBV7-2 to TRBJ2-7, with a weak D call TRBD1 (5 bases). The germline V gene encodes CDR1 SGHTA and CDR2 FQGNSA. This CDR3 is 13 amino acids long. Trimming removed 5 bases from V and 8 bases from J, with 16 bases in between. As DNA, the CDR3 is TGTGCCAGCAGCCCTCGACCGGCAGGGCAGCAGTACTTC. As protein: CASSPRPAGQQYF. Based on the CDR3 plus reference TRBV7-2 and TRBJ2-7, the full variable domain is GAGVSQSPSNKVTEKGKDVELRCDPISGHTALYWYRQSLGQGLEFLIYFQGNSAPDKSGLPSDRFSAERTGGSVSTLTIQRTQQEDSAVYLCASSPRPAGQQYFGPGTRLTVT.

This clone was recorded many times. This sequence joins TRBV6-1 and TRBJ2-7, with 9 bases lining up with TRBD1. After removal of 6 bases from V and 2 bases from J, the junction contained 8 bases not matched to a gene. From germline, CDR1 is MNHNS and CDR2 SASEGT. The length of the CDR3 is 15 residues. The CDR3 DNA follows: TGTGCCAGCAGCTACGGGACAGGGAGCACCTACGAGCAGTACTTC. Translating gives CASSYGTGSTYEQYF.

The chain carries TRBV19 and TRBJ1-2; 10 nucleotides match TRBD1. The V segment lost 3 bases and the J segment 4 bases; nucleotides outside the gene matches: 11. Per germline, CDR1 LNHDA and CDR2 SQIVND (reference sequence). The CDR3 has 17 amino acids. The CDR3 nucleotides read TGTGCCAGTAGTATGGTGCTACAGACAGGGGGCTTCTATGGCTACACCTTC. Protein: CASSMVLQTGGFYGYTF.

The rearrangement links TRBV25-1 to TRBJ2-1; a possible D gene is TRBD2 (6 bases). Trimming shortened V by 2 bases and J by 12 bases, and 14 bases separated the two germline ends. The CDR3 spans 13 residues. The germline gives CDR1 MGHDK, CDR2 SYGVNS. The CDR3 nucleotides are TGTGCCAGCAGTGAACCCGGCGGAGGGTCGCAGTTCTTC. Translation: CASSEPGGGSQFF.

J is TRBJ2-7 and V is TRBV1; the table names TRBD2, a call not compared with the DNA. TRBV1 is flagged as a pseudogene. The CDR3 runs 14 residues. The DNA for the CDR3 is TGCACCAGCAGCCATACCAGCGGGAGCTACGAGCAGTACTTC. It yields the protein CTSSHTSGSYEQYF.

The chain carries TRBV7-9 and TRBJ2-4; perhaps D is TRBD1 or TRBD2 (5 bases each). The CDR3 is 13 residues long. Trimming stripped 3 bases from V and 5 bases from J, with 8 bases between. Germline CDR1 is SEHNR and CDR2 is FQNEAQ (reference sequence). CDR3 nucleotide sequence: TGTGCCAGCAGCTTTGTGGGGGAAAACATTCAGTACTTC. Amino acid sequence: CASSFVGENIQYF.

This clone was detected only a few times. The chain combines TRBV11-3 with TRBJ2-7; TRBD1 is a possible D gene (5 bases). CDR3 length: 11 residues. Germline V gene data show CDR1 as SGHNT and CDR2 as YENEEA. V gave up 5 bases and J gave up 8 bases, with 10 bases separating them. CDR3 sequence: CASSQGGQQYF. Here the CDR3 DNA reads TGTGCCAGCAGCCAGGGTGGCCAGCAGTACTTC.

The CDR3 here is CASRTSGRMAGELFF. CDR3 sequence (DNA): TGTGCCAGTAGGACTAGCGGGAGAATGGCCGGGGAGCTGTTTTTT. The chain is built from TRBV19 and TRBJ2-2, with 12 bases aligning to TRBD2. Germline V gene lookup returns CDR1 LNHDA and CDR2 SQIVND (reference sequence). CDR3 length: 15 amino acids. The V gene end was trimmed by 6 bases and the J gene end by 6 bases; junction bases not matched to a gene: 5.

The chain carries TRBV2 and TRBJ2-7, with TRBD1 matching 9 bases. The CDR3 is made up of 16 amino acids. With 4 bases clipped from V and 6 bases from J, the junction kept 13 bases outside the gene matches. Germline V gene lookup returns CDR1 SNHLY and CDR2 FYNNEI. CDR3 sequence: CASSGDRVVLVSEQYF. As DNA, the CDR3 is TGTGCCAGCAGTGGGGACAGGGTGGTTCTCGTCTCCGAGCAGTACTTC.

The chain joins TRBV2 to TRBJ1-3, with no clear D. Germline values: CDR1 SNHLY, CDR2 FYNNEI. Trimming took off 1 base at V and 0 bases at J, with 10 bases between the two ends. CDR3 length equals 16 residues. The CDR3 region is CASSEVRVFSGNTIYF. The CDR3 DNA reads TGTGCCAGCAGTGAAGTGCGGGTATTCTCTGGAAACACCATATATTTT. Based on the CDR3 plus reference TRBV2 and TRBJ1-3, the full variable domain is EPEVTQTPSHQVTQMGQEVILRCVPISNHLYFYWYRQILGQKVEFLVSFYNNEISEKSEIFDDQFSVERPDGSNFTLKIRSTKLEDSAMYFCASSEVRVFSGNTIYFGEGSWLTVV.

As concerns this clone: This sample includes further DNA sequences coding for the same CDR3. The chain combines TRBV7-9 with TRBJ1-1, with D uncertain. The V gene lost 2 bases and the J gene lost 3 bases, with 7 bases spanning the gap. The CDR3 is made up of 13 amino acids. In germline, CDR1 is SEHNR, CDR2 FQNEAQ (reference sequence). DNA of the CDR3: TGTGCCAGCAGCTTACGTGGGGACACTGAAGCTTTCTTT. Its translation is CASSLRGDTEAFF. The whole variable domain, filled in from reference TRBV7-9 and TRBJ1-1, reads DTGVSQNPRHKITKRGQNVTFRCDPISEHNRLYWYRQTLGQGPEFLTYFQNEAQLEKSRLLSDRFSAERPKGSFSTLEIQRTEQGDSAMYLCASSLRGDTEAFFGQGTRLTVV.

The V gene is TRBV11-2, the J gene TRBJ2-2; 7 nucleotides agree with TRBD2. The germline gives CDR1 SGHAT, CDR2 FQNNGV. CDR3 length: 15 residues. The junction had 11 bases not matched to a gene; V was cut back by 6 bases and J by 7 bases. For the CDR3, the DNA is TGTGCCAGCAGGTCTGGCGGGAGCCCAGGCGGGGAGCTGTTTTTT. This codes for CASRSGGSPGGELFF. Together with reference TRBV11-2 and TRBJ2-2, the CDR3 gives the full variable domain: EAGVAQSPRYKIIEKRQSVAFWCNPISGHATLYWYQQILGQGPKLLIQFQNNGVVDDSQLPKDRFSAERLKGVDSTLKIQPAKLEDSAVYLCASRSGGSPGGELFFGEGSRLTVL.

The chain combines TRBV27 with TRBJ2-3; D is ambiguous. Germline CDR1 reads MNHEY; CDR2 reads SMNVEV (reference sequence). This CDR3 spans 15 amino acids. V was clipped by 3 bases and J by 1 base, with 11 bases between them. Here the CDR3 reads CASSFLSEGTDTQYF. Written as DNA, the CDR3 is TGTGCCAGCAGTTTTCTATCAGAGGGCACAGATACGCAGTATTTT.

The chain links TRBV30 to TRBJ1-1, with D uncertain. Germline V gives CDR1 GTSNPN, CDR2 SVGIG (reference sequence). This CDR3 comprises 16 residues. V lost 1 base, J lost 0 bases, and 15 bases lay in between. CDR3 sequence: CAWSATQPYMNTEAFF. The DNA of the CDR3 is TGTGCCTGGAGTGCAACCCAGCCCTATATGAACACTGAAGCTTTCTTT.

In its sample, this clone was seen a few times. This sequence joins TRBV27 and TRBJ1-5; the D gene is possibly TRBD1 (5 bases). CDR1 is MNHEY and CDR2 is SMNVEV in the germline V gene (reference sequence). CDR3 length: 14 residues. Trimming took 5 bases from V and 9 from J, leaving 17 bases between them. The CDR3: CASSLTGDVGPQHF. Here the CDR3 DNA reads TGTGCCAGCAGTCTAACGGGGGACGTAGGGCCCCAGCATTTT.

The J gene is TRBJ2-2, the V gene TRBV5-5; no reliable D call. The CDR3 is 18 amino acids. The germline V gene encodes CDR1 SGHKS and CDR2 YYEKEE (reference sequence). Trimming removed 0 bases at V and 1 base at J, with 16 bases between. The CDR3 bases are TGTGCCAGCAGCTTGGCTTTGGATTGGTGGGAGAACACCGGGGAGCTGTTTTTT. It translates to CASSLALDWWENTGELFF.

CDR3: CASTSGRAISYNEQFF. As DNA, the CDR3 is TGTGCCAGCACTAGCGGGAGGGCGATCTCCTACAATGAGCAGTTCTTC. The rearrangement joins TRBV7-2 to TRBJ2-1; 12 positions agree with TRBD2. The length of the CDR3 is 16 residues. The germline gives CDR1 SGHTA, CDR2 FQGNSA. Germline trimming cut 7 bases from V and 0 bases from J; bases unmatched to any gene: 4.

V and J are TRBV6-4 and TRBJ2-5; 10 bases agree with TRBD2. V lost 0 bases, J lost 5 bases, and 6 bases stayed unmatched. Germline values: CDR1 MRHNA, CDR2 SNTAGT. CDR3 length equals 16 residues. CDR3 coding DNA: TGTGCCAGCAGTGACTCAATAGCGGGAGGCCATGAGACCCAGTACTTC. It translates to CASSDSIAGGHETQYF.

J is TRBJ1-1 and V is TRBV27; 8 bases are shared with TRBD1. Germline V gives CDR1 MNHEY, CDR2 SMNVEV (reference sequence). V shed 5 bases and J 10 bases; nucleotides not matched to a gene: 9. There are 13 residues in the CDR3. This CDR3 is CASSRTGFMGAFF. DNA of the CDR3: TGTGCCAGCAGTCGGACAGGGTTTATGGGAGCTTTCTTT.

The chain joins TRBV9 to TRBJ1-2; 8 bases are shared with TRBD1. The CDR3 has 15 amino acids. Germline CDR1 is SGDLS and CDR2 is YYNGEE. The V gene end was trimmed by 1 base and the J gene end by 7 bases; junction bases not matched to a gene: 9. The CDR3 sequence: CASSVLFDRGSGYTF. The CDR3 bases are TGTGCCAGCAGCGTATTGTTCGACAGGGGTTCTGGCTACACCTTC.

This clone was picked up one time. The gene calls are TRBV7-6 and TRBJ1-5; the D is unclear. V gave up 6 bases and J gave up 0 bases, with 6 bases separating them. The CDR3 loop spans 13 amino acids. Germline assignment: CDR1 SGHVS and CDR2 FNYEAQ. The CDR3 loop reads CASSPDSNQPQHF. The CDR3 region has the DNA TGTGCCAGCAGTCCAGATAGCAATCAGCCCCAGCATTTT.

The chain joins TRBV29-1 to TRBJ2-1; no firm D call. V shed 1 base and J shed 7 bases, with 8 bases lying between them. CDR3 length: 12 amino acids. Germline lookup yields CDR1 SQVTM and CDR2 ANQGSEA. CDR3 region: CSVEAQLNEQFF. CDR3 DNA sequence: TGCAGCGTTGAAGCGCAGTTAAATGAGCAGTTCTTC.

The rearrangement links TRBV5-1 to TRBJ2-3; 7 bases agree with TRBD2. Looked up from germline, CDR1 is SGHRS and CDR2 is YFSETQ. CDR3 length equals 16 residues. Germline trimming cut 1 base from V and 5 bases from J; bases unmatched to any gene: 10. The chain's CDR3 is CASSLSRAAGVDTQYF. The CDR3 coding sequence is TGCGCCAGCAGCTTGTCGAGGGCTGCGGGAGTAGATACGCAGTATTTT. The full variable domain, rest sourced from reference TRBV5-1 and TRBJ2-3, is KAGVTQTPRYLIKTRGQQVTLSCSPISGHRSVSWYQQTPGQGLQFLFEYFSETQRNKGNFPGRFSGRQFSNSRSEMNVSTLELGDSALYLCASSLSRAAGVDTQYFGPGTRLTVL.

The chain carries TRBV19 and TRBJ2-2; 8 nucleotides align to TRBD2. The CDR3 is 16 amino acids. Unmatched junction bases numbered 8, after V lost 4 bases and J lost 4 bases. Germline lookup yields CDR1 LNHDA and CDR2 SQIVND (reference sequence). The CDR3 protein is CASSNKPGLVTGELFF. CDR3 nucleotides: TGTGCCAGTAGTAATAAACCGGGACTAGTCACCGGGGAGCTGTTTTTT.

The sample holds a few counts of this clone. An end of the junction does not agree with germline; a read error may underlie this. This chain joins TRBV7-7 and TRBJ2-5; 9 bases line up with TRBD1. Germline CDR1 SSHAT, CDR2 FNYEAQ (reference sequence). The CDR3 covers 14 residues. CDR3 protein: CASSRTGGYETQYF. Here the CDR3 DNA reads TGTGCTAGCAGCCGTACAGGGGGCTACGAGACCCAGTACTTC.

The rearrangement links TRBV27 to TRBJ2-1; 7 nucleotides match TRBD2. After removal of 1 base from V and 6 bases from J, the junction contained 9 bases not matched to a gene. The germline V gene has CDR1 MNHEY and CDR2 SMNVEV (reference sequence). The CDR3 is 16 residues long. CDR3 sequence (DNA): TGTGCCAGCAGTTTATTTGCGGGAGAAGGAAGCAATGAGCAGTTCTTC. Protein product: CASSLFAGEGSNEQFF.

This sequence joins TRBV18 and TRBJ1-3; D gene unclear. The CDR3 sequence is 15 residues long. The germline V gene has CDR1 KGHSH and CDR2 LQKENI. Deletions cut 2 bases from V and 0 bases from J, with 8 bases between. CDR3 DNA sequence: TGTGCCAGCTCACCAGGACCGATCTCTGGAAACACCATATATTTT. Translation: CASSPGPISGNTIYF.

Comments on this clone: Sequence at one end of the junction differs from germline and may be a read error. The chain has TRBV19 and TRBJ2-2; TRBD1 agrees at 9 bases. The length of the CDR3 is 16 residues. Germline CDR1 LNHDA, CDR2 SQIVND (reference sequence). The chain's CDR3 is CASSKAGDRVSGELFF. CDR3 bases: TGTGCCAGCAGTAAGGCCGGGGACAGGGTGAGCGGGGAGCTGTTTTTT.

Points on this clone: A junction end diverges from the germline sequence, so it may reflect a read error. The rearrangement uses TRBV6-1 and TRBJ2-2; D gene ambiguous. The CDR3 has 12 amino acids. Germline assignment: CDR1 MNHNS and CDR2 SASEGT. The CDR3 DNA is TGTGCCAGCAGTGAGAACCCCGGGGAGCTGTTTTTT. Amino acid sequence: CASSENPGELFF.

The table lists this clone with a few counts. As DNA, the CDR3 is TGTGCCTGGAGTGCGGGACTGGGCTCTGGAAACACCATATATTTT. Residues: CAWSAGLGSGNTIYF. V gene TRBV30 combines with J gene TRBJ1-3; weak D call: TRBD1 (5 bases). The germline CDR1 and CDR2 sequences are GTSNPN and SVGIG (reference sequence). V lost 1 base and J 0 bases, leaving 10 bases between the germline ends. This CDR3 is built from 15 residues.

In regard to this clone: Other DNA sequences from this sample encode an identical CDR3 as well. The CDR3 bases are TGTGCCAGCAGCGTAGAAGGGAATACTGAAGCTTTCTTT. It specifies CASSVEGNTEAFF. The chain links TRBV9 to TRBJ1-1; no clear D gene. Germline V gene sequence: CDR1 SGDLS, CDR2 YYNGEE. The CDR3 is 13 amino acids. Between the trimmed V and J ends, which lost 0 bases and 5 bases, there was a span of 8 bases.

This chain uses TRBV28 with TRBJ2-2; D gene uncertain. CDR3 length: 13 amino acids. Per the germline V gene, CDR1 is MDHEN and CDR2 is SYDVKM. V lost 10 bases and J 0 bases, leaving 9 bases between the germline ends. The CDR3 DNA follows: TGTGCCATCTGGGCGACGAACACCGGGGAGCTGTTTTTT. It is translated as CAIWATNTGELFF.